This TCR beta chain appears in the sequencing data of a study of blood T cell repertoires in COVID-19. Study overall: Sites across the United States, Italy and Spain contributed samples from acute and convalescent COVID-19. In each case, the material was cDNA or gDNA derived from T cells, B-cell-depleted T cells, or PBMCs.

J lost 3 bases, V lost 6 bases, and 6 bases had no gene match. The CDR3 sequence is 15 residues long. Germline V gives CDR1 MDHEN, CDR2 SYDVKM. Per the original data handling: Amplification from reference gene primers served as the basis for estimated nucleated cell counts. This table comes from immunoSEQ multiplex PCR, and its TCRdb copy is limited to in-frame clones, with some not included. The V and J calls and the clone size are those of that table, but D and trimming were determined from the DNA. The sample lists 300,000 or so clones; 70% to 90% were seen once. The rearrangement links TRBV28 to TRBJ1-5, with TRBD1 matching 9 bases. This receptor was taken from a woman in her forties with acute or convalescent COVID-19. The sample comprised peripheral blood. The CDR3, as DNA: TGTGCCAGCAGCACCGGGACAGGGTTCAATCAGCCCCAGCATTTT. Protein: CASSTGTGFNQPQHF.